Below are 18 T cell receptor beta chains sequenced from a single sample in a study of T cell responses to AZD1222 COVID-19 vaccine. The protocol was immunoSEQ multiplex PCR, while the TCRdb copy is restricted to in-frame clones and leaves out a portion. The sample has some 99,000 clones, 65% to 85% seen once. Sample: peripheral blood, taken 28 days after the second AZD1222 dose. These receptors were taken from an adult who received the AZD1222 COVID-19 vaccine.

This clone was observed many times. The chain combines TRBV4-3 with TRBJ2-2; tentatively, D is TRBD1 (6 bases). The CDR3 is 16 amino acids. With 1 base removed from V and 2 bases from J, the gap between germline ends came to 11 bases. Germline V lookup: CDR1 LGHNA, CDR2 YSLEER. CDR3 DNA sequence: TGCGCCAGCAGCCAAGGCTACAGGGAAAACACCGGGGAGCTGTTTTTT. Residues: CASSQGYRENTGELFF.

The J gene is TRBJ2-1, the V gene TRBV25-1, with 8 nucleotides matching TRBD2. The trim removed 1 base at V and 8 bases at J, leaving 7 bases unmatched. Germline assignment: CDR1 MGHDK and CDR2 SYGVNS. This CDR3 comprises 15 residues. This CDR3 is CASSELGTRGDEQFF. CDR3 in DNA: TGTGCCAGCAGTGAATTGGGGACTAGGGGCGATGAGCAGTTCTTC.

The J gene is TRBJ1-3, the V gene TRBV7-9; 9 bases are shared with TRBD1. The J segment lost 0 bases and the V segment lost 5 bases, leaving 14 bases of the junction unmatched. Germline V CDR1 and CDR2: SEHNR, FQNEAQ (reference sequence). The CDR3 is 19 amino acids. The CDR3 nucleotides are TGTGCCAGCAGCCAAAGGAGTGGGACAGGGCCTCACTCTGGAAACACCATATATTTT. This codes for CASSQRSGTGPHSGNTIYF.

This CDR3 is CASSPGLGTYEQYF. CDR3 DNA: TGTGCCAGCAGCCCGGGACTAGGCACCTACGAGCAGTACTTC. The V call is TRBV9, the J call TRBJ2-7, with TRBD2 identical over 8 bases. The V gene's germline CDR1 is SGDLS and CDR2 YYNGEE. The length of the CDR3 is 14 residues. V was clipped by 4 bases and J by 2 bases; unmatched bases: 5.

In the case of this clone: Other DNA sequences from this sample encode an identical CDR3 as well. V usage is TRBV5-1 and J usage is TRBJ2-1, with D possibly being TRBD2 (6 bases). V was pared by 0 bases and J by 0 bases, with 7 bases between. Germline loops: CDR1 SGHRS, CDR2 YFSETQ. This CDR3 has 15 residues. In DNA, the CDR3 is TGCGCCAGCAGCTTGGACGGGAGCTCCTACAATGAGCAGTTCTTC. As protein: CASSLDGSSYNEQFF.

This chain joins TRBV5-1 and TRBJ2-3, with 7 bases fitting TRBD2. The CDR3 runs 13 residues. V gave up 3 bases and J gave up 6 bases; unmatched junction bases: 4. Germline V CDR1 and CDR2: SGHRS, YFSETQ. Written as DNA, the CDR3 is TGCGCCAGCAGCTCGGGGGGAGATGATACGCAGTATTTT. Its translation: CASSSGGDDTQYF.

The V call is TRBV10-2, the J call TRBJ1-1; no clear D gene. Per the germline V gene, CDR1 is WSHSY and CDR2 is SAAADI. V dropped 6 bases and J dropped 0 bases, with 8 bases sitting between them. The CDR3 spans 13 residues. The CDR3 spells CASRQRMNTEAFF. In DNA form, the CDR3 reads TGCGCCAGCAGACAGCGCATGAACACTGAAGCTTTCTTT.

This rearrangement joins TRBV7-2 to TRBJ1-3; the D is unclear. Per the germline V gene, CDR1 is SGHTA and CDR2 is FQGNSA. The length of the CDR3 is 14 residues. V lost 5 bases and J lost 0, with 8 bases in between. The CDR3 DNA is TGTGCCAGCAGCCCCCTAAGCTCTGGAAACACCATATATTTT. Amino acids: CASSPLSSGNTIYF. The full variable domain, rest sourced from reference TRBV7-2 and TRBJ1-3, is GAGVSQSPSNKVTEKGKDVELRCDPISGHTALYWYRQSLGQGLEFLIYFQGNSAPDKSGLPSDRFSAERTGGSVSTLTIQRTQQEDSAVYLCASSPLSSGNTIYFGEGSWLTVV.

This clone was found once. This chain uses TRBV4-2 with TRBJ2-7; maybe TRBD1 (5 bases). CDR1 is LGHNA, CDR2 YNFKEQ, per germline. Between the trimmed V and J ends, which lost 0 bases and 6 bases, there was a span of 15 bases. The CDR3 covers 15 residues. This CDR3 is CASSQDLSRVGEQYF. CDR3 coding DNA: TGTGCCAGCAGCCAAGATCTTAGCAGGGTCGGCGAGCAGTACTTC.

The V gene is TRBV18, the J gene TRBJ2-7; D perhaps matches TRBD1 (8 bases). The CDR3 runs 15 residues. V dropped 1 base and J dropped 6 bases, with 16 bases sitting between them. CDR1 and CDR2 from the germline V gene are KGHSH and LQKENI. As DNA, the CDR3 is TGTGCCAGCTCACCACTACAGGGGGAGGGATCCGAGCAGTACTTC. Amino acid sequence: CASSPLQGEGSEQYF.

The genes are TRBV6-2 or TRBV6-3 and TRBJ2-7; D may be TRBD1 (6 bases). Germline V gene data show CDR1 as MNHEY and CDR2 as SVGEGT. V was trimmed by 0 bases and J by 2 bases, leaving 11 bases between them. The CDR3 is 15 amino acids. In DNA form, the CDR3 reads TGTGCCAGCAGTTACTCGGTAAGGGGGACCTACGAGCAGTACTTC. As protein: CASSYSVRGTYEQYF.

This chain uses TRBV20-1 with TRBJ2-5; D is undetermined. CDR1 is DFQATT, CDR2 SNEGSKA, per germline (reference sequence). The CDR3 consists of 11 residues. V was trimmed by 1 base and J by 6 bases, leaving 6 bases between them. The CDR3 reads CSARAPKTQYF. CDR3 DNA: TGCAGTGCTAGAGCCCCCAAGACCCAGTACTTC.

This clone has only a few counts. V gene TRBV29-1 combines with J gene TRBJ1-1; D is perhaps TRBD1 (6 bases). Trimming took off 4 bases at V and 4 bases at J, with 13 bases between the two ends. CDR3 length: 13 amino acids. Germline CDR1 reads SQVTM; CDR2 reads ANQGSEA. The CDR3: CSVGEGGSTEAFF. The CDR3, as DNA: TGCAGCGTTGGGGAGGGGGGAAGCACTGAAGCTTTCTTT.

This clone was picked up a small number of times. The V call is TRBV11-2, the J call TRBJ1-2, with D uncertain. The germline V and J ends were trimmed by 6 bases and 3 bases, with 11 bases remaining between them. CDR3 length: 13 residues. Germline V lookup: CDR1 SGHAT, CDR2 FQNNGV. The CDR3 loop reads CASRPDGDYGYTF. CDR3 DNA: TGTGCCAGCAGACCCGACGGCGACTATGGCTACACCTTC.

The chain is built from TRBV9 and TRBJ2-3; D could derive from TRBD1 or TRBD2 (6 bases each). This CDR3 is built from 16 residues. Between the trimmed V and J ends, which lost 0 bases and 2 bases, there was a span of 13 bases. The germline V gene has CDR1 SGDLS and CDR2 YYNGEE. The CDR3 loop reads CASSVVSGASTDTQYF. For the CDR3, the DNA is TGTGCCAGCAGCGTAGTATCGGGGGCCTCCACAGATACGCAGTATTTT.

As DNA, the CDR3 is TGTGCCAGCAGCTTGGCCTACGAGCAGTACTTC. The encoded protein is CASSLAYEQYF. The rearrangement links TRBV5-8 to TRBJ2-7; no definite D call. Trimming took off 0 bases at V and 2 bases at J, with 0 bases between the two ends. The CDR3 spans 11 residues. CDR1 and CDR2 from the germline V gene are SGHTS and YDEGEE.

The rearrangement joins TRBV7-2 to TRBJ2-7, with 10 bases identical to TRBD2. Germline CDR1 and CDR2: SGHTA and FQGNSA. This CDR3 is 16 amino acids long. The junction had 3 bases not matched to a gene; V was cut back by 1 base and J by 0 bases. The CDR3 loop is CASSLVVAGGSYEQYF. The DNA of the CDR3 is TGTGCCAGCAGCTTAGTAGTAGCGGGAGGCTCCTACGAGCAGTACTTC.

The rearrangement joins TRBV5-6 to TRBJ2-7, with 8 bases matching TRBD1. Per germline, CDR1 SGHDT and CDR2 YYEEEE. This CDR3 is 13 amino acids long. Trimming removed 1 base from V and 12 bases from J; junction bases left unmatched: 9. CDR3 DNA sequence: TGTGCCAGCAGCTTGAGGACAGGGCATAGGGGGTACTTC. It is translated as CASSLRTGHRGYF.